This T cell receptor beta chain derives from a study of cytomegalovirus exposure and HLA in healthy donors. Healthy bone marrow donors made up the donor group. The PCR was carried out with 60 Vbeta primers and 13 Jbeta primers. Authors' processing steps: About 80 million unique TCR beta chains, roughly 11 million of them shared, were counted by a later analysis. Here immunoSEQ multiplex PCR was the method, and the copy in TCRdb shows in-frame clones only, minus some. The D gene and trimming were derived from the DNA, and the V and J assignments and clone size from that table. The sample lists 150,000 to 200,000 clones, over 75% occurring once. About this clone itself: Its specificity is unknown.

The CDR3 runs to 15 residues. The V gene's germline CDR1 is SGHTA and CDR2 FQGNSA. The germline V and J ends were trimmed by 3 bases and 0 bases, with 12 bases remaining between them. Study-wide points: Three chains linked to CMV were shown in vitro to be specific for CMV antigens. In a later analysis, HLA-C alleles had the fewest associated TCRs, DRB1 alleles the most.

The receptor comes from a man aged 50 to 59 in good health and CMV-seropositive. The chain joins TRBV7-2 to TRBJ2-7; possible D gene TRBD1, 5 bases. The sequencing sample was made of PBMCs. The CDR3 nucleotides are TGTGCCAGCAGCTTTCGTAAGGGGATCTCCTACGAGCAGTACTTC. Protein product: CASSFRKGISYEQYF. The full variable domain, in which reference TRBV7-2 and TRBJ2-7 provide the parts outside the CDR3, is GAGVSQSPSNKVTEKGKDVELRCDPISGHTALYWYRQSLGQGLEFLIYFQGNSAPDKSGLPSDRFSAERTGGSVSTLTIQRTQQEDSAVYLCASSFRKGISYEQYFGPGTRLTVT.